Described below is a single T cell receptor (beta chain) sequence and its context. This entry is derived from a study of cytomegalovirus exposure and HLA in healthy donors. Study-wide context: HLA-typed donors were the source of about 85 million unique TCRs, which an early data release held.

This CDR3 has 14 amino acids. Germline-derived CDR1 and CDR2 are MNHNY and SVGAGI (reference sequence). V was trimmed by 4 bases and J by 0 bases, leaving 9 bases between them. The PCR had 60 Vbeta and 13 Jbeta primers. Assay: immunoSEQ multiplex PCR; the TCRdb copy retains only in-frame clones and omits some. The data hold 150,000 to 200,000 clones, with roughly 75% observed a single time. All donors participated as healthy donors of bone marrow. The V gene is TRBV6-6, the J gene TRBJ1-1; D perhaps matches TRBD1 (5 bases). This receptor was identified in a man in his forties in good health and CMV-seronegative. Material: PBMCs. CDR3: CASSFQQVNTEAFF. CDR3 DNA: TGTGCCAGCAGTTTCCAACAGGTGAACACTGAAGCTTTCTTT.